This T cell receptor (beta chain) was identified during a study of Graves' ophthalmopathy and Graves' hyperthyroidism. Study details: Researchers obtained peripheral blood at initial diagnosis, before any treatment had begun. Study conclusions and caveats: The 13-signature model separated ophthalmopathy from stable hyperthyroidism at almost 90% sensitivity and around 77% specificity.

As the template, RNA transcripts were used to amplify TCR beta CDR3 regions. HTBI primers primed a first-round RT-PCR, and a second-round multiplex PCR followed. TCRdb reanalysed the multiplex PCR reads using MiXCR and keeps one entry per CDR3 protein. The data show 600,000 to 950,000 distinct CDR3 sequences, approximately 40% seen once. Uncontrolled infections, other autoimmune diseases, pregnancy or lactation barred patients from enrollment. Concerning this clonotype: Its specificity is not known.

Sequenced material: peripheral blood. The source is an adult man with Graves' ophthalmopathy.

CDR3 protein: CASPGRGDTEAFF. The CDR3 nucleotides read TGTGCCAGCCCCGGAAGGGGGGACACTGAAGCTTTCTTT. The chain carries TRBV13 and TRBJ1-1; a possible D gene is TRBD1 (6 bases). Germline V gene data show CDR1 as PRHDT and CDR2 as FYEKMQ (reference sequence). The V gene lost 8 bases and the J gene lost 3 bases, with 13 bases spanning the gap. The CDR3 is made up of 13 amino acids.